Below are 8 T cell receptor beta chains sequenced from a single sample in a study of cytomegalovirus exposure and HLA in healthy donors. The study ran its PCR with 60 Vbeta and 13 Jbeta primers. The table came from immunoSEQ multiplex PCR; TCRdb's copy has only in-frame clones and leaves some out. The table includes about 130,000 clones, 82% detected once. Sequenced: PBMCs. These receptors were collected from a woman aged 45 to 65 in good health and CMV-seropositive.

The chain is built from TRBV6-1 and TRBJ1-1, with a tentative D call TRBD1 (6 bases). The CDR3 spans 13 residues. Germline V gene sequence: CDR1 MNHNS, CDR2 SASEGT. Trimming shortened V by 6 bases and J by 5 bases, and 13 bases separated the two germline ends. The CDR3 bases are TGTGCCAGCAGGCCACAGGGAAGGACTGAAGCTTTCTTT. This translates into CASRPQGRTEAFF.

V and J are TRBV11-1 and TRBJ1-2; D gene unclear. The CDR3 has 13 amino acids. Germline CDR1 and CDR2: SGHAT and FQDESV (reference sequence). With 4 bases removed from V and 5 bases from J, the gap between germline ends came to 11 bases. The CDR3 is CASSSGVGYGYTF. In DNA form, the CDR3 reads TGTGCCAGCAGCTCCGGGGTAGGGTATGGCTACACCTTC.

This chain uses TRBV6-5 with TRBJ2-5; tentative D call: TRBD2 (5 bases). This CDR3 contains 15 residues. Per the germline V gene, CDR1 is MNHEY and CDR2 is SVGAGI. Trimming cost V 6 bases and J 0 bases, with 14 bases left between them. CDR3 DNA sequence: TGTGCCAGCAGCCGCCGACTAAGCTACCAAGAGACCCAGTACTTC. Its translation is CASSRRLSYQETQYF.

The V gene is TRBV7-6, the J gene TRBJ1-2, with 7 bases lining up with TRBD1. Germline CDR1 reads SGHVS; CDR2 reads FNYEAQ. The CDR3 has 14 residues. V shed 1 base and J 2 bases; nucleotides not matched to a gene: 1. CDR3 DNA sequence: TGTGCCAGCAGCTTAGAACAGGGGAACTATGGCTACACCTTC. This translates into CASSLEQGNYGYTF.

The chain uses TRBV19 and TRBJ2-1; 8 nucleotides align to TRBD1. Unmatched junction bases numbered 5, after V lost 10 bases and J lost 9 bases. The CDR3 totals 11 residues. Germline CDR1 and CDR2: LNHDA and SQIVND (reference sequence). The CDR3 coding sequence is TGTGCCACTATGGACAGGGCTGAGCAGTTCTTC. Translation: CATMDRAEQFF.

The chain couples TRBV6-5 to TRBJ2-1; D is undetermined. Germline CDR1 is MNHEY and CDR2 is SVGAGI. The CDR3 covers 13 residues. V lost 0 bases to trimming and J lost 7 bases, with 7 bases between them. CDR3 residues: CASSYSLRNEQFF. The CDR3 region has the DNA TGTGCCAGCAGTTACTCGCTTCGGAATGAGCAGTTCTTC.

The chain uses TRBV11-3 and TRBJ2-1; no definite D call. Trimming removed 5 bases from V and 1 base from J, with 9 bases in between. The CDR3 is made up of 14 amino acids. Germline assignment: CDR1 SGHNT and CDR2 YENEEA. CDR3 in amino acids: CASSASGSYNEQFF. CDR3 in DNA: TGTGCCAGCAGCGCCTCCGGGTCCTACAATGAGCAGTTCTTC.

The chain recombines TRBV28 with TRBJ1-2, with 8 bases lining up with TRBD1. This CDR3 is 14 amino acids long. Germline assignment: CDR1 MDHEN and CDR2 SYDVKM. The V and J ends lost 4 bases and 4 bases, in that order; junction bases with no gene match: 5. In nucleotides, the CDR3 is TGTGCCAGCAGTTCCCCGACAGGGGTCTATGGCTACACCTTC. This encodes CASSSPTGVYGYTF.